The source of this TCR beta chain is a study of neoadjuvant anti-PD-1 for oral cavity cancer. Study-level background: Nivolumab at 3 mg/kg was mostly given biweekly, three to four doses, pre-surgery.

The V and J ends lost 3 bases and 2 bases respectively, with 4 bases between them. Germline V gene sequence: CDR1 SGHVS, CDR2 FNYEAQ. This CDR3 is built from 13 residues. The patients had HPV-negative, locally advanced oral cavity squamous cell carcinoma. Analysis of PBMCs was direct, with no culture step. Some clones are missing from TCRdb's copy, which holds only in-frame ones; the method was immunoSEQ multiplex PCR. The table shows 80,000 to 95,000 clones, with 70% to 85% occurring only once. The input for sequencing was PBMCs, taken before nivolumab (anti-PD-1) treatment. The V and J genes are TRBV7-6 and TRBJ1-4; no reliable D call. The sequence was collected from a person aged 35-79 years with oral cavity squamous cell carcinoma. The CDR3 nucleotides read TGTGCCAGCAGCTTGGGGACTAATGAAAAACTGTTTTTT. Its translation: CASSLGTNEKLFF.